This T cell receptor beta chain was obtained from a study of monozygotic twins with inflammatory bowel disease. Study-level results: Against healthy co-twins, IBD patients had lower TCRbeta diversity (measured by inverse Simpson). A lone strong IBD-associated signal or clonotype found no support.

Whole blood supplied total RNA, and T cells were not sorted. Each CDR3 protein gets one entry in TCRdb, which reprocessed the 5' RACE reads and gives no DNA. This sample's table has 300,000 to 350,000 distinct CDR3 sequences. To note about this clonotype: Its antigen is unknown.

The sequenced material came from blood. The sequence derives from a human donor with ulcerative colitis or Crohn's disease, or a healthy co-twin of an affected twin (not recorded which).

Here the CDR3 reads CASSSAPGEGTDSYEQYF. The chain employs TRBV12-3 or TRBV12-4 and TRBJ2-7; the D gene TCRdb calls, TRBD1, cannot be checked with no DNA. The CDR3 is 18 amino acids.